This TCR beta chain stems from a study of blood T cell repertoires in COVID-19. The sample holds a few counts of this clone. Sequencing was performed with immunoSEQ multiplex PCR; in TCRdb, only in-frame clones are kept and a portion is missing. Counted here are under 80,000 clones, approximately 73% occurring once; the ten biggest clones make up about 16%. Sequencing was performed on peripheral blood. This receptor was obtained from a man aged 55 to 70 with COVID-19, enrolled during active disease.

CDR3 DNA sequence: TGTGCCAGCAGCACTACCTGGACAGATACGCAGTATTTT. This gives the protein CASSTTWTDTQYF. The J gene is TRBJ2-3, the V gene TRBV5-6; unclear D gene. Between the trimmed V and J ends, which lost 4 bases and 3 bases, there was a span of 9 bases. The length of the CDR3 is 13 residues. In germline, CDR1 is SGHDT, CDR2 YYEEEE.